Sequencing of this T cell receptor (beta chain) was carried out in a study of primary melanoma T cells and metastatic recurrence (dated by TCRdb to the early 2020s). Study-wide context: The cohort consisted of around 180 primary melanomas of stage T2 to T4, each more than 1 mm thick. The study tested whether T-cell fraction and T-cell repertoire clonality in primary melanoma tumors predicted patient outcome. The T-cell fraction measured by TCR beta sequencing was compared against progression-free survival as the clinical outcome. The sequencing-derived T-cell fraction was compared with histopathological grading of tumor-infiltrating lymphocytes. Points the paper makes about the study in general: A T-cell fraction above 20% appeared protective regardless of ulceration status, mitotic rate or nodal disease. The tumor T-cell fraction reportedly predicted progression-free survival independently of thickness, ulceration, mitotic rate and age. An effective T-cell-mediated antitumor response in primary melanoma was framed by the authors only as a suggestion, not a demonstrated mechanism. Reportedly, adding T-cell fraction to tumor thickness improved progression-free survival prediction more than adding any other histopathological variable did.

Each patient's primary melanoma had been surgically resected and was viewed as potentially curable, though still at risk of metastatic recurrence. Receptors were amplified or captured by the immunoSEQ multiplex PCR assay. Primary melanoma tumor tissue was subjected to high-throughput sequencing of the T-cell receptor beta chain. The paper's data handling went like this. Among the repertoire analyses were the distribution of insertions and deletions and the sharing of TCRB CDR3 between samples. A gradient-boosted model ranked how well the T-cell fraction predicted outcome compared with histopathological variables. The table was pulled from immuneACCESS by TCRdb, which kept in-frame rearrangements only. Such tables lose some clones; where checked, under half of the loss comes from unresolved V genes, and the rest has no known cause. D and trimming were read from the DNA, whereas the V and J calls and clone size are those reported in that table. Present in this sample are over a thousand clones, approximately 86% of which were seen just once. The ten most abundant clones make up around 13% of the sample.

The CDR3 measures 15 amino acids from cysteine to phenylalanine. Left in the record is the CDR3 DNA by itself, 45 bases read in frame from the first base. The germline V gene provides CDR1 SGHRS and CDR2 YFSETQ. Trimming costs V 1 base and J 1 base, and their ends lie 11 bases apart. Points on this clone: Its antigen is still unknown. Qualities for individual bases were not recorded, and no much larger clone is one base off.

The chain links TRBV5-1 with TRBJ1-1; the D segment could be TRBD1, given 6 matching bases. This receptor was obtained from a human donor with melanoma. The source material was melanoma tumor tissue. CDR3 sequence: CASSLISGENTEAFF. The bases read TGCGCCAGCAGCTTGATTTCAGGGGAGAACACTGAAGCTTTCTTT. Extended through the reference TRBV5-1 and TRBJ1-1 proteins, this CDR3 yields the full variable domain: KAGVTQTPRYLIKTRGQQVTLSCSPISGHRSVSWYQQTPGQGLQFLFEYFSETQRNKGNFPGRFSGRQFSNSRSEMNVSTLELGDSALYLCASSLISGENTEAFFGQGTRLTVV.